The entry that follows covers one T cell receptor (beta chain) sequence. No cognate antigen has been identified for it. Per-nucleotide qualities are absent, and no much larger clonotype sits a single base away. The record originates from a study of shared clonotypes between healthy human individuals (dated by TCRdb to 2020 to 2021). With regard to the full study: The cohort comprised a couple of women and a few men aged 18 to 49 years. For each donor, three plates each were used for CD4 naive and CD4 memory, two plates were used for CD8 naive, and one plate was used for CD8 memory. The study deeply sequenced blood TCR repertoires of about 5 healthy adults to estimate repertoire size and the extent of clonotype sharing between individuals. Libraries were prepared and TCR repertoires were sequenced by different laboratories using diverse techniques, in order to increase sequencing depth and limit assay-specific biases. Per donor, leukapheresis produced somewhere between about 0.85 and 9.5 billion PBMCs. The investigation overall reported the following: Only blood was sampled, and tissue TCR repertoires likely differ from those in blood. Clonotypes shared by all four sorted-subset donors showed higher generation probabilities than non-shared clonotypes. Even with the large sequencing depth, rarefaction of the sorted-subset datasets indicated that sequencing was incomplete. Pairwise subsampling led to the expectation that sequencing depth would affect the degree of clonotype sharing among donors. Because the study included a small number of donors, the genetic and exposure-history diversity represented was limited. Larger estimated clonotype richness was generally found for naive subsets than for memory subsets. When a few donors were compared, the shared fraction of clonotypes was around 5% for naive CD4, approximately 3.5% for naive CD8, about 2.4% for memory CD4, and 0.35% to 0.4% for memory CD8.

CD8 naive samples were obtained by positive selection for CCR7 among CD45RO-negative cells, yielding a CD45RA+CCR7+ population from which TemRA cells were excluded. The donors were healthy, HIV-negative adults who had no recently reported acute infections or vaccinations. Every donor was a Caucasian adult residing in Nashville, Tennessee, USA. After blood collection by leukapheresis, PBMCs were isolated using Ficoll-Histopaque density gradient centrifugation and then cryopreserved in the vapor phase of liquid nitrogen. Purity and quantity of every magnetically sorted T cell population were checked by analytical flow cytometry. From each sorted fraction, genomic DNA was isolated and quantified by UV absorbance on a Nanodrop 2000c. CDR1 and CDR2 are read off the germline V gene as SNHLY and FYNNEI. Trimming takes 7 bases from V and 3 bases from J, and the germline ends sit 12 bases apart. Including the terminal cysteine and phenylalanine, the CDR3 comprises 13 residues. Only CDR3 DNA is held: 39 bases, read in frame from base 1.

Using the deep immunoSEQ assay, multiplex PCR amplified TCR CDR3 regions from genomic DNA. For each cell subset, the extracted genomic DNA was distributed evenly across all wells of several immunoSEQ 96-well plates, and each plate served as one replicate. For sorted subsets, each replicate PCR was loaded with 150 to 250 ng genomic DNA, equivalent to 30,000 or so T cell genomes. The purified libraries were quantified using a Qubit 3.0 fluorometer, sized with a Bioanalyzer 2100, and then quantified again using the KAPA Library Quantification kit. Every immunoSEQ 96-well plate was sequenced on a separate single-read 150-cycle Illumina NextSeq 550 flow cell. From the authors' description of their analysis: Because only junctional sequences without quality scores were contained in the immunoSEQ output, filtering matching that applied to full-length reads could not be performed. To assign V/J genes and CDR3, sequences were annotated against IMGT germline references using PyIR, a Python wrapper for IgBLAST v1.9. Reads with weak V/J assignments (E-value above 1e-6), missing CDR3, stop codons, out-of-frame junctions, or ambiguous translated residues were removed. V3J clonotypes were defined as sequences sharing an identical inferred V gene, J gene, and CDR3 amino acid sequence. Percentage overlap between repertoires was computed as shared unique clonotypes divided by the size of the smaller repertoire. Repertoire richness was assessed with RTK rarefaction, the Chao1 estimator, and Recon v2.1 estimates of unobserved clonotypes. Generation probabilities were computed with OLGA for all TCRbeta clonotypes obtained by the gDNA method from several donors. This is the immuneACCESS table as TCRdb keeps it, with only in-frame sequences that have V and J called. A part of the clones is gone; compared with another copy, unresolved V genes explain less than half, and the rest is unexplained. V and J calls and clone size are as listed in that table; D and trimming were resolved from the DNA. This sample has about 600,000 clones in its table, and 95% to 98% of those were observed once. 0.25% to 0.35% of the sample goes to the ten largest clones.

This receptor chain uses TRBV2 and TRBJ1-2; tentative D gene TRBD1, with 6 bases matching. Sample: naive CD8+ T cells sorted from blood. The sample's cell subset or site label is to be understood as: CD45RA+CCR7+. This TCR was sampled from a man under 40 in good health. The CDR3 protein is CASTGVADYGYTF. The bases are TGTGCCAGCACAGGGGTCGCGGACTATGGCTACACCTTC.